The present T cell receptor beta chain was sequenced within a study of a mutant IDH1 vaccine in newly diagnosed glioma. At the level of the study: V12 took place at week 35, and V13 at week 47.

About this clone: Its antigen is not identified.

Findings and limits, study-wide: Vaccination elicited immune responses in approximately 93% of patients.

Measured with immunoSEQ multiplex PCR; TCRdb has only the in-frame clones, and not every one. The repertoire holds approximately 62,000 clones, 80% to 85% seen once, with less than 4.5% in the top ten. Time point meaning: week 35, safety follow-up. In the vaccine, a single dose held 300 ug of the mutant IDH1 20-mer peptide, along with topical imiquimod. The sequenced sample was PBMCs, obtained from a glioma patient whose treatment included an IDH1 peptide vaccine. The receptor's source is a man younger than 45 with glioma.

The CDR3 region is CASSAGGLNTEAFF. CDR3 coding DNA: TGTGCCAGCAGCGCAGGGGGTTTGAACACTGAAGCTTTCTTT. This rearrangement joins TRBV7-6 to TRBJ1-1, with 7 bases lining up with TRBD1. CDR3 length: 14 amino acids. Germline loops: CDR1 SGHVS, CDR2 FNYEAQ. Unmatched junction bases numbered 3, after V lost 5 bases and J lost 0 bases. The full variable domain, with the rest looked up from reference TRBV7-6 and TRBJ1-1, is GAGVSQSPRYKVTKRGQDVALRCDPISGHVSLYWYRQALGQGPEFLTYFNYEAQQDKSGLPNDRFSAERPEGSISTLTIQRTEQRDSAMYRCASSAGGLNTEAFFGQGTRLTVV.